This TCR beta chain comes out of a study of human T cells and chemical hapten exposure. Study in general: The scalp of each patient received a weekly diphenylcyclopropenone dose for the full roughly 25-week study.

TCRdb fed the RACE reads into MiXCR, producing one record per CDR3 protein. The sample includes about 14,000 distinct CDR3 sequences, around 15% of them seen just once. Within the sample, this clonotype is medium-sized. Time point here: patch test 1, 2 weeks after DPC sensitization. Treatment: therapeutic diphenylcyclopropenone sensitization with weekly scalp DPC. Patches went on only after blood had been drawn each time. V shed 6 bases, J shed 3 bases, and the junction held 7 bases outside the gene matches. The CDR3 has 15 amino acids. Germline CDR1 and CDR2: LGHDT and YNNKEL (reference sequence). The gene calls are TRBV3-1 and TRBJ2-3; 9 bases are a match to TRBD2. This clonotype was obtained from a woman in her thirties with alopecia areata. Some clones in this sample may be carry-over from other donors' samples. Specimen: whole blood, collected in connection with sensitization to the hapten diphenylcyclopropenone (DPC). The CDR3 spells CASSPEGLATDTQYF. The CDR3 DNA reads TGTGCCAGCAGTCCTGAGGGACTAGCAACAGATACGCAGTATTTT.